A selection of T cell receptor beta chains follows, all from one sample in a study of shared clonotypes between healthy human individuals. The protocol was immunoSEQ multiplex PCR, while the TCRdb copy is restricted to in-frame clones and leaves out a portion. The sample records some 980,000 clones, 60% to 85% being singletons. The sequenced sample was memory CD4+ T cells sorted from blood. The source is a man between 18 and 35 years old in good health. Both conserved end residues are part of each CDR3. The order of the fields is CDR3 length, J gene, V gene, CDR3 protein.

>13|TRBJ1-3|TRBV29-1
CSVASPPGNTIYF
>15|TRBJ1-5|TRBV19
CASSPGGGGNQPQHF
>15|TRBJ1-1|TRBV5-1
CASSLQGQLNTEAFF
>15|TRBJ1-5|TRBV19
CASSIDFAGGQPQHF
>14|TRBJ2-3|TRBV14
CASSQYPVTGTQYF
>14|TRBJ1-6|TRBV2
CASRRGQENSPLHF
>15|TRBJ2-3|TRBV6-6
CASSKLAGQRDTQYF
>13|TRBJ1-2|TRBV7-9
CASSFGGSDGYTF
>14|TRBJ2-3|TRBV29-1
CSVETDHRTDTQYF
>15|TRBJ2-7|TRBV6-1
CASSESSGSSYEQYF